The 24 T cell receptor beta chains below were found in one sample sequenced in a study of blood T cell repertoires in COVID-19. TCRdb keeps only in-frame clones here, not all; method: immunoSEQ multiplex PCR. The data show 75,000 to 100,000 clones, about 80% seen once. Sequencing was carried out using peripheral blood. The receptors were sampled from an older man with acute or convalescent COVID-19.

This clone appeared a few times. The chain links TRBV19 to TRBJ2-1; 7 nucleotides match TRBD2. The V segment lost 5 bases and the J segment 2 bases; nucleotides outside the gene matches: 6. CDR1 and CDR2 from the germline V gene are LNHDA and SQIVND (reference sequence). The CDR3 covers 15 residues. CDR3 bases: TGTGCCAGTAGTTTCGCGGCGGGGGCCTACAATGAGCAGTTCTTC. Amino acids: CASSFAAGAYNEQFF.

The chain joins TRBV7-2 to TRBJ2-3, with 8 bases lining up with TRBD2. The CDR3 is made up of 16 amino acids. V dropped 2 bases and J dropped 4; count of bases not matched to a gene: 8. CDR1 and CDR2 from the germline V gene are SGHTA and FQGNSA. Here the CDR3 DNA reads TGTGCCAGCAGCTTATTGGCTGCGACTAGCGCAGATACGCAGTATTTT. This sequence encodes CASSLLAATSADTQYF.

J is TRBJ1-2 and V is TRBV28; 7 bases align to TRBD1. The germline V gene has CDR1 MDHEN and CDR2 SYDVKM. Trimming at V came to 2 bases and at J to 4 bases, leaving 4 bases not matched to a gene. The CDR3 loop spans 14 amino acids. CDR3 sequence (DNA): TGTGCCAGCAGTTTAAGGACAGGCACCTATGGCTACACCTTC. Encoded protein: CASSLRTGTYGYTF.

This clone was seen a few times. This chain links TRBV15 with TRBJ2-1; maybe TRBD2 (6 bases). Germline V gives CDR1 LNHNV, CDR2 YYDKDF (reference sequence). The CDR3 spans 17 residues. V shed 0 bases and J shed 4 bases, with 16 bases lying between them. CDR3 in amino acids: CATSRDSLAQLYNEQFF. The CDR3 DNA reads TGTGCCACCAGCAGAGATAGTCTAGCGCAACTTTACAATGAGCAGTTCTTC.

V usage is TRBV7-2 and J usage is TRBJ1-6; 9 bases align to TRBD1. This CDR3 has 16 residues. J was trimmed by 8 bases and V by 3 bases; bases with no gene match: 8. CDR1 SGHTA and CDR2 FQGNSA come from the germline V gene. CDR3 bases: TGTGCCAGCAGCTTTACCGGGACAGGGCGTTATTCACCCCTCCACTTT. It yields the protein CASSFTGTGRYSPLHF.

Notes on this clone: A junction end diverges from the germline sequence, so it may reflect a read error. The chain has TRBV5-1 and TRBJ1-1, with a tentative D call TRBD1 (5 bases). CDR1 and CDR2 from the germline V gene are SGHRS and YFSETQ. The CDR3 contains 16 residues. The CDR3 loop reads CARSWGGTSMNTEAFF. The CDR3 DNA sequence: TGCGCCCGCAGCTGGGGGGGGACGAGCATGAACACTGAAGCTTTCTTT.

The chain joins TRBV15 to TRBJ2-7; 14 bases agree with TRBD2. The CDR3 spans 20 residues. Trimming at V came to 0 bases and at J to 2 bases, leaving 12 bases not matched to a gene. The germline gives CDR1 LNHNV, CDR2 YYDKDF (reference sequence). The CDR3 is CATSRETGTSGRIGTYEQYF. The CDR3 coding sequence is TGTGCCACCAGCAGAGAAACCGGGACTAGCGGGAGAATAGGCACCTACGAGCAGTACTTC.

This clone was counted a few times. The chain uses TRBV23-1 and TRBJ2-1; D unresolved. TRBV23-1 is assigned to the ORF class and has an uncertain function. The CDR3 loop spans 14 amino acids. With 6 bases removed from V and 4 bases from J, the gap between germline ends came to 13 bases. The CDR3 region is CASSLGVTYNEQFF. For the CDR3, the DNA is TGCGCCAGCAGCCTCGGAGTGACGTACAATGAGCAGTTCTTC.

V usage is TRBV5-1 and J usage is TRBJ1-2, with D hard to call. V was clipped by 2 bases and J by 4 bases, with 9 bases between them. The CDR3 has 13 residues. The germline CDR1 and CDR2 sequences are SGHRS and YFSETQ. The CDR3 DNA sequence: TGCGCCAGCAGCTTCGAGGATTCCTATGGCTACACCTTC. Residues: CASSFEDSYGYTF. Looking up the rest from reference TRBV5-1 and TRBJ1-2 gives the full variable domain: KAGVTQTPRYLIKTRGQQVTLSCSPISGHRSVSWYQQTPGQGLQFLFEYFSETQRNKGNFPGRFSGRQFSNSRSEMNVSTLELGDSALYLCASSFEDSYGYTFGSGTRLTVV.

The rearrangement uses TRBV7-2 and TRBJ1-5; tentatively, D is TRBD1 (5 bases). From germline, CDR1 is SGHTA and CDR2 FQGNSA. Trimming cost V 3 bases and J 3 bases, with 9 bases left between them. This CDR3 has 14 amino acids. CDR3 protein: CASSLGGNNQPQHF. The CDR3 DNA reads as TGTGCCAGCAGCTTGGGGGGGAACAATCAGCCCCAGCATTTT. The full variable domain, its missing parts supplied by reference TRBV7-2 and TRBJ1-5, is GAGVSQSPSNKVTEKGKDVELRCDPISGHTALYWYRQSLGQGLEFLIYFQGNSAPDKSGLPSDRFSAERTGGSVSTLTIQRTQQEDSAVYLCASSLGGNNQPQHFGDGTRLSIL.

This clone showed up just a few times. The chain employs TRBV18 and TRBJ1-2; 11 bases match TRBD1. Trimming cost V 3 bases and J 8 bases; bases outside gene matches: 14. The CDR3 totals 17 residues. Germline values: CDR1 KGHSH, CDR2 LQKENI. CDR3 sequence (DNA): TGTGCCAGCTCACCTTTCGACCCGGGACAGGGGGTAGGAGGCTACACCTTC. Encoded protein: CASSPFDPGQGVGGYTF.

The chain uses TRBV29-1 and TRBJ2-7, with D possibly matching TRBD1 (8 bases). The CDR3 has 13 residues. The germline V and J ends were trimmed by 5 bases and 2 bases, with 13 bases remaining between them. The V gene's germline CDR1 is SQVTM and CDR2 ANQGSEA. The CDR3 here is CSVRTGTTYEQYF. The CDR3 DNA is TGCAGCGTTAGGACAGGGACTACCTACGAGCAGTACTTC.

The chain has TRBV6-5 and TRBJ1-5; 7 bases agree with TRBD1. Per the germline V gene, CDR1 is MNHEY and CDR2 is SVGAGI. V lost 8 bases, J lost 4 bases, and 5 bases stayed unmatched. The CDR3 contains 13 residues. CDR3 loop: CASRQGFNQPQHF. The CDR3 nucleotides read TGTGCCAGCCGACAGGGTTTTAATCAGCCCCAGCATTTT.

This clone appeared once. The CDR3 loop reads CASSRTARAANEKLFF. The CDR3 coding sequence is TGTGCCAGTAGTAGGACAGCCAGGGCGGCTAATGAAAAACTGTTTTTT. The chain is built from TRBV19 and TRBJ1-4; tentatively, D is TRBD1 (6 bases). The CDR3 runs 16 residues. The V gene lost 4 bases and the J gene lost 3 bases, with 15 bases spanning the gap. Germline V gene data show CDR1 as LNHDA and CDR2 as SQIVND (reference sequence).

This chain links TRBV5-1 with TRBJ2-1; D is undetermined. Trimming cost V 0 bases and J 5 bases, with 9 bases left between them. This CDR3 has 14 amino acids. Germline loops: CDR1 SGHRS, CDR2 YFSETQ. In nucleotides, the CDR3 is TGCGCCAGCAGCTTGGACTCAGCGAACAATGAGCAGTTCTTC. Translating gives CASSLDSANNEQFF.

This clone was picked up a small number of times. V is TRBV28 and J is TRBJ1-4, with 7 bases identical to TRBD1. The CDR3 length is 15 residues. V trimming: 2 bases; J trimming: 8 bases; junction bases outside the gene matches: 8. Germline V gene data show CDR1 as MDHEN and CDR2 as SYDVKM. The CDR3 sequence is CASSLMDRLREKLFF. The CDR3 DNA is TGTGCCAGCAGTTTAATGGACAGGCTAAGAGAAAAACTGTTTTTT.

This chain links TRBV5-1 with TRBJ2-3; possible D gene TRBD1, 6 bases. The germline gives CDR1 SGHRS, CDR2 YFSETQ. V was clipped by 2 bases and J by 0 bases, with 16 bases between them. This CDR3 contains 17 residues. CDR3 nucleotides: TGCGCCAGCAGCTTCACTATACAGGGCTCTAGCACAGATACGCAGTATTTT. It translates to CASSFTIQGSSTDTQYF.

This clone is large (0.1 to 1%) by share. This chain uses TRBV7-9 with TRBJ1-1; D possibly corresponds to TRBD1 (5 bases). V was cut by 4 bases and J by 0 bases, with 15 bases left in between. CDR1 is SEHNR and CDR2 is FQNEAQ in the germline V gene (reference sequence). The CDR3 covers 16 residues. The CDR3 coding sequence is TGTGCCAGCAGCTCCTCTTTGGGGCTTATGAACACTGAAGCTTTCTTT. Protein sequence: CASSSSLGLMNTEAFF. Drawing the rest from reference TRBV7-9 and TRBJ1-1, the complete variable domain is DTGVSQNPRHKITKRGQNVTFRCDPISEHNRLYWYRQTLGQGPEFLTYFQNEAQLEKSRLLSDRFSAERPKGSFSTLEIQRTEQGDSAMYLCASSSSLGLMNTEAFFGQGTRLTVV.

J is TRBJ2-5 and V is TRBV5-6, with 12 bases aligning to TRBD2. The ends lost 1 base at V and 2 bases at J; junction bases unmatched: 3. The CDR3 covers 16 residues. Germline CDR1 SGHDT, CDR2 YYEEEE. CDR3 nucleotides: TGTGCCAGCAGCTTGCTCGGACTAGCGGGACAAGAGACCCAGTACTTC. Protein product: CASSLLGLAGQETQYF.

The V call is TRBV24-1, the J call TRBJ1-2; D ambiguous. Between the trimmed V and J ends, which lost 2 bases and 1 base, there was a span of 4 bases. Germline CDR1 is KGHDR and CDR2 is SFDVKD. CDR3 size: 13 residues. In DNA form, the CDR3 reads TGTGCCACCAGTGATTCCGGTAACTATGGCTACACCTTC. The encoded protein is CATSDSGNYGYTF.

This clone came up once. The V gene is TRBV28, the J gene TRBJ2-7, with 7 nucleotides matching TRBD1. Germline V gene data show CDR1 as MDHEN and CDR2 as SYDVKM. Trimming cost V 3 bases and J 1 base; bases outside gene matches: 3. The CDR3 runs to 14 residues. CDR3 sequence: CASSLDRPSYEQYF. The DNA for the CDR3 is TGTGCCAGCAGTTTGGACAGGCCTTCCTACGAGCAGTACTTC.

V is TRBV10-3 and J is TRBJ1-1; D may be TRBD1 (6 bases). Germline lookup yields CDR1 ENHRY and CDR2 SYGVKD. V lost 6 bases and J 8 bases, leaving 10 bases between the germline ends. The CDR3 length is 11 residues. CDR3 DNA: TGTGCCATCAGCGGACAGCGGGAAGCTTTCTTT. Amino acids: CAISGQREAFF.

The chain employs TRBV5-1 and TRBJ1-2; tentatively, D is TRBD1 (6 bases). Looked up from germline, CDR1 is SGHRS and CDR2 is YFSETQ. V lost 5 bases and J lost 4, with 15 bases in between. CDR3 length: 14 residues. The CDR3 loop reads CASRPQGRGYGYTF. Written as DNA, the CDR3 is TGCGCCAGCAGGCCCCAGGGGCGCGGCTATGGCTACACCTTC.

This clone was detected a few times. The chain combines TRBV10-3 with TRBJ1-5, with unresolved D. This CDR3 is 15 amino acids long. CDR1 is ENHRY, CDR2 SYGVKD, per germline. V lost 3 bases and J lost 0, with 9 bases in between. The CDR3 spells CAISETLGSNQPQHF. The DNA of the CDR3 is TGTGCCATCAGTGAAACTCTAGGTAGCAATCAGCCCCAGCATTTT.